The source of this T cell receptor beta chain is a study of blood T cell repertoires in COVID-19. About the research overall: Sources were T cells, B-cell-depleted T cells, or PBMCs; the material itself was cDNA or gDNA.

Authors' analysis steps: From reference gene primer amplification, estimates of nucleated cell counts were derived. This table comes from immunoSEQ multiplex PCR, and its TCRdb copy is limited to in-frame clones, with some not included. The DNA gave D and trimming, while V, J and clone size come from that table. The sample yields 180,000 or so clones, more than 80% seen once. Looked up from germline, CDR1 is SGHRS and CDR2 is YFSETQ. This CDR3 is built from 15 residues. Between the trimmed V and J ends, which lost 0 bases and 8 bases, there was a span of 15 bases. This clonotype was sampled from a woman aged 60 to 75 with acute or convalescent COVID-19. The rearrangement uses TRBV5-1 and TRBJ2-1, with D maybe TRBD2 (7 bases). Sequencing was done on a sample of peripheral blood. The CDR3 coding sequence is TGCGCCAGCAGCTTGGGCGGGGGCGGAGGCGATGAGCAGTTCTTC. Amino acid sequence: CASSLGGGGGDEQFF.